This T cell receptor beta chain was sequenced for a study of CD8 T cells in ankylosing spondylitis. Whole-study results and caveats: A TCR beta motif of roughly 8 highly homologous variants seemed to mark ankylosing spondylitis blood. Earlier authors reported some of these motif variants in reactive arthritis synovial fluid and blood. Those disease-linked clones were CD8+; they were also relatively rare in peripheral blood.

Libraries of TCR beta came from quantitative 5'-RACE with molecular barcodes. TCRdb used MiXCR to reprocess the 5' RACE reads, holding one entry per CDR3 protein. The table includes 750,000 to 850,000 distinct CDR3 sequences, roughly 12% detected once. The CDR3 spans 13 residues. In germline, CDR1 is SGHVS, CDR2 FNYEAQ. On this clonotype itself: Its cognate antigen is unknown. A clone one base away is much larger, so this may be a read error.

The specimen was blood, either unsorted or a sorted T cell fraction (not recorded which). The sequence was collected from a male donor with ankylosing spondylitis. The chain joins TRBV7-6 to TRBJ2-1; 7 nucleotides align to TRBD2. For the CDR3, the DNA is TGTGCCAGCAGCACGGGACTATGGGGTGAGCTGTTCTTC. It specifies CASSTGLWGELFF. Full variable domain (missing parts from reference TRBV7-6 and TRBJ2-1): GAGVSQSPRYKVTKRGQDVALRCDPISGHVSLYWYRQALGQGPEFLTYFNYEAQQDKSGLPNDRFSAERPEGSISTLTIQRTEQRDSAMYRCASSTGLWGELFFGPGTRLTVL.